The 8 T cell receptor beta chains in this list originate from one sample, sequenced in a study of control samples from healthy donors and cancer patients. Sequencing used immunoSEQ multiplex PCR; TCRdb keeps in-frame clones, though not all of them. The data hold around 200,000 clones, with 85% to 95% observed a single time. Sequenced: blood. The receptors were sampled from a man aged 18 to 30 in good health.

The gene calls are TRBV3-1 (or the pseudogene TRBV3-2) and TRBJ2-6; the D gene is possibly TRBD2 (6 bases). Germline CDR1 and CDR2: LGHDT and YNNKEL (reference sequence). This CDR3 comprises 19 residues. Trimming pared 4 bases from V and 2 bases from J, leaving 21 bases between. CDR3 coding DNA: TGTGCCAGCAGCCGGGGGACTGCAGGAGACCCAGCTGGGGCCAACGTCCTGACTTTC. Translating it yields CASSRGTAGDPAGANVLTF.

The chain is built from TRBV15 and TRBJ1-3; 8 nucleotides align to TRBD1. The CDR3 length is 17 residues. Losses at the gene ends were 5 bases for V and 4 bases for J; bases not matched to a gene: 13. Germline CDR1 and CDR2: LNHNV and YYDKDF (reference sequence). The CDR3 sequence: CATSGGQGNSSGNTIYF. DNA for the CDR3: TGTGCCACCAGCGGAGGACAGGGTAACAGCTCGGGAAACACCATATATTTT.

The V gene is TRBV7-2, the J gene TRBJ2-1; D is unclear. The CDR3 sequence is 11 residues long. CDR1 and CDR2 (germline): SGHTA, FQGNSA. V was clipped by 6 bases and J by 10 bases, with 10 bases between them. The CDR3 protein is CASRRSREQFF. CDR3 DNA sequence: TGTGCCAGCAGACGGAGTCGAGAGCAGTTCTTC. The full variable domain, in which reference TRBV7-2 and TRBJ2-1 provide the parts outside the CDR3, is GAGVSQSPSNKVTEKGKDVELRCDPISGHTALYWYRQSLGQGLEFLIYFQGNSAPDKSGLPSDRFSAERTGGSVSTLTIQRTQQEDSAVYLCASRRSREQFFGPGTRLTVL.

Written as DNA, the CDR3 is TGTGCCACCAGTGGGTGGGACATCGGCCAGCCCCAGCATTTT. Its protein is CATSGWDIGQPQHF. V usage is TRBV24-1 and J usage is TRBJ1-5; weak D call: TRBD1 (6 bases). Trimming shortened V by 5 bases and J by 7 bases, and 14 bases separated the two germline ends. CDR1 and CDR2 (germline): KGHDR, SFDVKD. This CDR3 is 14 amino acids long.

This chain links TRBV18 with TRBJ1-3, with D possibly being TRBD1 (6 bases). The CDR3 spans 16 residues. Germline lookup yields CDR1 KGHSH and CDR2 LQKENI. V lost 1 base to trimming and J lost 0 bases, with 10 bases between them. CDR3 amino acids: CASSPRDTVSGNTIYF. In nucleotides, the CDR3 is TGTGCCAGCTCACCACGGGACACCGTCTCTGGAAACACCATATATTTT. The entire variable domain, with the rest obtained from reference TRBV18 and TRBJ1-3, is as follows: NAGVMQNPRHLVRRRGQEARLRCSPMKGHSHVYWYRQLPEEGLKFMVYLQKENIIDESGMPKERFSAEFPKEGPSILRIQQVVRGDSAAYFCASSPRDTVSGNTIYFGEGSWLTVV.

The chain has TRBV19 and TRBJ1-2; 7 bases map to TRBD1. CDR3 length: 14 residues. J gave up 8 bases and V 5 bases, and 11 bases lay outside the gene matches. Germline V gene data show CDR1 as LNHDA and CDR2 as SQIVND (reference sequence). The CDR3: CASSPGQTVKGYTF. DNA for the CDR3: TGTGCCAGTAGTCCGGGACAGACCGTTAAGGGCTACACCTTC.

Only one count was recorded for this clone. The chain has TRBV3-1 (or the pseudogene TRBV3-2) and TRBJ1-4; D is undetermined. CDR3 length: 16 residues. Trimming removed 4 bases at V and 0 bases at J, with 12 bases between. Germline V CDR1 and CDR2: LGHDT, YNNKEL (reference sequence). The DNA for the CDR3 is TGTGCCAGCAGCCGCACACGTACATCAACTAATGAAAAACTGTTTTTT. Its translation is CASSRTRTSTNEKLFF.

The chain couples TRBV2 to TRBJ1-1; a weak D match, TRBD1 (6 bases). Germline V CDR1 and CDR2: SNHLY, FYNNEI. Trimming removed 5 bases at V and 5 bases at J, with 12 bases between. This CDR3 spans 13 amino acids. The CDR3 sequence: CASSPQGNTEAFF. CDR3 nucleotides: TGTGCCAGCAGTCCTCAGGGGAATACTGAAGCTTTCTTT.